This TCR beta chain originates from a study of blood T cell repertoires in COVID-19. Study-level information: T cells, B-cell-depleted T cells, or PBMCs provided the cDNA or gDNA that served as material.

Profiled with immunoSEQ multiplex PCR; TCRdb holds only in-frame clones, not every one. The sample consists of about 300,000 clones, roughly nine tenths of them appearing once. Ages ranged from 18 to 89 years, with residence in approximately 23 US areas. Clinical history as reported by participants underpinned cohort assignment. Trimming at V came to 7 bases and at J to 10 bases, leaving 4 bases not matched to a gene. The CDR3 contains 11 residues. Germline CDR1 and CDR2: SGHAT and FQNNGV. The chain links TRBV11-2 to TRBJ1-1; the match to TRBD1 covers 9 bases. Sequencing was done on a sample of PBMCs or T cells enriched from blood (not recorded which). The TCR comes from a woman in her late teens or twenties who had recovered from COVID-19. In DNA, the CDR3 is TGTGCCAGCACCTTGGACAGGGGAGCTTTCTTT. It yields the protein CASTLDRGAFF.